The clone carrying this T cell receptor beta chain was observed at least ten times. The antigen is undetermined. Patients chosen for sequencing had shown CD8+CD57+ cell expansion by flow cytometry. There were no patients without severe acquired aplastic anemia. This sample stems from a study of CD8+CD57+ T cells in acquired aplastic anemia. Study-level background: Average DNA yield from sorted CD4+ and CD8+ cells was around 3 ug.

Profiles of TCR beta VDJ and CDR3 were generated from a genomic DNA template. TCRdb redid the calling of the reads with MiXCR, one entry per CDR3 protein. There are 250,000 to 350,000 distinct CDR3 sequences in the sample; approximately 58% occur only once, and 1.3% lies in the top ten. Study findings and constraints: Roughly 28 was the count of CD8+ CDR3 sequences that patients shared with controls.

The CDR3 consists of 16 residues. The V gene end was trimmed by 0 bases and the J gene end by 4 bases; junction bases not matched to a gene: 3. Looked up from germline, CDR1 is SGDLS and CDR2 is YYNGEE. This clonotype originated in a human donor with aplastic anemia. Sequences were obtained from sorted CD4+, CD8+, or CD8+CD57+ T cells (not recorded which) from PBMCs. V gene TRBV9 combines with J gene TRBJ2-1, with 11 bases identical to TRBD2. CDR3 DNA: TGTGCCAGCAGCGTAGCCCTAGCGGGAGGATACAATGAGCAGTTCTTC. Translation: CASSVALAGGYNEQFF. Full variable domain (remainder filled in from reference TRBV9 and TRBJ2-1): DSGVTQTPKHLITATGQRVTLRCSPRSGDLSVYWYQQSLDQGLQFLIQYYNGEERAKGNILERFSAQQFPDLHSELNLSSLELGDSALYFCASSVALAGGYNEQFFGPGTRLTVL.